Listed here are 20 T cell receptor beta chains from one sample, sequenced in a study of blood T cell repertoires in COVID-19. The table came from immunoSEQ multiplex PCR; TCRdb's copy has only in-frame clones and leaves some out. This table holds some 100,000 clones, around nine tenths found once. Material: peripheral blood. The source of these receptors is a man between 45 and 60 years old with acute or convalescent COVID-19.

The J gene is TRBJ2-7, the V gene TRBV9, with 11 positions matching TRBD1. Germline values: CDR1 SGDLS, CDR2 YYNGEE. The length of the CDR3 is 15 residues. The V gene end was trimmed by 4 bases and the J gene end by 5 bases; junction bases not matched to a gene: 8. The CDR3 DNA reads TGTGCCAGCAGCCCGGGGACAGGGGGATTAAACGAGCAGTACTTC. Its protein product is CASSPGTGGLNEQYF.

The CDR3, as DNA: TGTGCCAGTAGTCAACAGGGGGCATCGGAGACCCAGTACTTC. This codes for CASSQQGASETQYF. This chain connects TRBV19 to TRBJ2-5, with TRBD1 identical over 9 bases. Germline CDR1 and CDR2: LNHDA and SQIVND (reference sequence). J lost 5 bases, V lost 5 bases, and 6 bases had no gene match. This CDR3 is 14 amino acids long.

The chain is built from TRBV7-3 and TRBJ2-2; 7 bases are shared with TRBD1. J was trimmed by 10 bases and V by 5 bases; bases with no gene match: 16. In germline, CDR1 is SGHTA, CDR2 FQGTGA. The CDR3 extends over 16 amino acids. CDR3 sequence (DNA): TGTGCCAGCAGCCTCTCCCCGACAGGGTACCCCCAGGAGCTGTTTTTT. Its protein product is CASSLSPTGYPQELFF. Filled out from reference TRBV7-3 and TRBJ2-2, the complete variable domain reads GAGVSQTPSNKVTEKGKYVELRCDPISGHTALYWYRQSLGQGPEFLIYFQGTGAADDSGLPNDRFFAVRPEGSVSTLKIQRTERGDSAVYLCASSLSPTGYPQELFFGEGSRLTVL.

J is TRBJ2-1 and V is TRBV6-6, with TRBD2 as a possible D gene (6 bases). Germline CDR1 and CDR2: MNHNY and SVGAGI (reference sequence). Trimming took 5 bases from V and 4 from J, leaving 15 bases between them. The CDR3 sequence is 15 residues long. The DNA for the CDR3 is TGTGCCAGCAGTCTGAAGTTAGCGGCATACAATGAGCAGTTCTTC. It is translated as CASSLKLAAYNEQFF.

This clone was found a few times. This chain uses TRBV19 with TRBJ2-7; 7 nucleotides agree with TRBD1. The germline CDR1 and CDR2 sequences are LNHDA and SQIVND (reference sequence). The CDR3 runs to 15 residues. J was trimmed by 3 bases and V by 1 base; bases with no gene match: 6. CDR3 loop: CASSIARDRGYEQYF. In DNA, the CDR3 is TGTGCCAGTAGTATAGCCCGGGACAGAGGCTACGAGCAGTACTTC. Full variable domain (missing parts from reference TRBV19 and TRBJ2-7): DGGITQSPKYLFRKEGQNVTLSCEQNLNHDAMYWYRQDPGQGLRLIYYSQIVNDFQKGDIAEGYSVSREKKESFPLTVTSAQKNPTAFYLCASSIARDRGYEQYFGPGTRLTVT.

V gene TRBV11-3 combines with J gene TRBJ2-1; 12 nucleotides match TRBD2. The junction had 7 bases not matched to a gene; V was cut back by 3 bases and J by 4 bases. This CDR3 has 17 amino acids. Per the germline V gene, CDR1 is SGHNT and CDR2 is YENEEA. The CDR3 DNA is TGTGCCAGCAGCTTCACACTAGCGGGAGGCCCTTACAATGAGCAGTTCTTC. Translated, it gives CASSFTLAGGPYNEQFF.

The rearrangement uses TRBV12-5 and TRBJ1-3, with D unclear. There are 16 residues in the CDR3. V was shortened by 2 bases and J by 2 bases, with 13 bases between the two germline ends. Germline V gives CDR1 LGHNT, CDR2 FRNRAP. For the CDR3, the DNA is TGTGCTAGTGGTTTGCCGGAGGGAGCCACTGGAAACACCATATATTTT. This encodes CASGLPEGATGNTIYF.

V and J are TRBV30 and TRBJ1-1; unclear D gene. The length of the CDR3 is 11 residues. In germline, CDR1 is GTSNPN, CDR2 SVGIG (reference sequence). Trimming took off 2 bases at V and 7 bases at J, with 8 bases between the two ends. CDR3 nucleotide sequence: TGTGCCTGGAGTCATATACATGAAGCTTTCTTT. Translating it yields CAWSHIHEAFF.

This clone was counted a single time. The V call is TRBV6-6, the J call TRBJ1-3; TRBD1 agrees at 10 bases. This CDR3 contains 14 residues. V was pared by 5 bases and J by 8 bases, with 6 bases of the junction left unmatched. Germline loops: CDR1 MNHNY, CDR2 SVGAGI (reference sequence). The CDR3 region has the DNA TGTGCCAGCAGTACGGGACAGGGGCGCTACACCATATATTTT. This sequence encodes CASSTGQGRYTIYF.

The rearrangement uses TRBV2 and TRBJ1-2; 7 bases line up with TRBD1. CDR3 size: 14 residues. V trimming: 4 bases; J trimming: 6 bases; junction bases outside the gene matches: 8. Germline V lookup: CDR1 SNHLY, CDR2 FYNNEI. CDR3 sequence (DNA): TGTGCCAGCAGTGCTTCAACAGGGGATCATGGCTACACCTTC. This gives the protein CASSASTGDHGYTF.

This clone showed up just once. The rearrangement links TRBV19 to TRBJ1-5, with 7 bases aligning to TRBD1. From germline, CDR1 is LNHDA and CDR2 SQIVND (reference sequence). J gave up 4 bases and V 8 bases, and 5 bases lay outside the gene matches. This CDR3 has 13 residues. CDR3 sequence reads: CASGQERNQPQHF. In DNA, the CDR3 is TGTGCCAGTGGACAGGAACGAAATCAGCCCCAGCATTTT. Based on the CDR3 plus reference TRBV19 and TRBJ1-5, the full variable domain is DGGITQSPKYLFRKEGQNVTLSCEQNLNHDAMYWYRQDPGQGLRLIYYSQIVNDFQKGDIAEGYSVSREKKESFPLTVTSAQKNPTAFYLCASGQERNQPQHFGDGTRLSIL.

With regard to this clone: At one end the junction does not follow the germline gene, possibly because of a read error. The genes are TRBV7-9 and TRBJ2-7, with 11 bases aligning to TRBD2. The germline V gene has CDR1 SEHNR and CDR2 FQNEAQ (reference sequence). This CDR3 has 13 amino acids. CDR3 bases: TGTGCCAGCAGCCTAGCGGGAGGCTACGAGCAGTACTTC. It encodes CASSLAGGYEQYF.

The chain is built from TRBV15 and TRBJ2-2; TRBD2 matches at 9 bases. Germline trimming cut 0 bases from V and 1 base from J; bases unmatched to any gene: 9. There are 19 residues in the CDR3. Germline CDR1 is LNHNV and CDR2 is YYDKDF (reference sequence). The CDR3 sequence: CATSRDRGLATKNTGELFF. The CDR3 bases are TGTGCCACCAGCAGAGATAGGGGACTAGCCACTAAGAACACCGGGGAGCTGTTTTTT.

The V and J genes are TRBV5-5 and TRBJ2-5, with D tentatively TRBD2 (5 bases). The length of the CDR3 is 13 residues. The germline V gene encodes CDR1 SGHKS and CDR2 YYEKEE (reference sequence). V was clipped by 2 bases and J by 5 bases, with 10 bases between them. The CDR3 protein is CASSLIGMETQYF. The CDR3 DNA sequence: TGTGCCAGCAGCTTAATCGGGATGGAGACCCAGTACTTC.

The rearrangement links TRBV15 to TRBJ2-7; D may be TRBD2 (6 bases). There are 12 residues in the CDR3. Germline CDR1 reads LNHNV; CDR2 reads YYDKDF (reference sequence). V was shortened by 1 base and J by 7 bases, with 8 bases between the two germline ends. For the CDR3, the DNA is TGTGCCACCAGCAGAGCGAGCGGGGAGCAGTACTTC. This codes for CATSRASGEQYF.

The J gene is TRBJ1-3, the V gene TRBV12-5; 10 bases are a match to TRBD1. The CDR3 covers 14 residues. Germline V gives CDR1 LGHNT, CDR2 FRNRAP. V was clipped by 1 base and J by 8 bases; unmatched bases: 2. The chain's CDR3 is CASGLEGTGDTIYF. The CDR3 DNA is TGTGCTAGTGGTTTGGAAGGGACAGGGGACACCATATATTTT.

The chain recombines TRBV3-1 (or the pseudogene TRBV3-2) with TRBJ2-7, with 9 bases matching TRBD2. Germline V gene sequence: CDR1 LGHDT, CDR2 YNNKEL (reference sequence). V shed 4 bases, J shed 3 bases, and the junction held 4 bases outside the gene matches. The CDR3 contains 14 residues. The CDR3 region has the DNA TGTGCCAGCAGCCCAGGACTAGCGCTCTACGAGCAGTACTTC. Translated: CASSPGLALYEQYF.

The V and J genes are TRBV19 and TRBJ2-1; 10 nucleotides match TRBD2. Per germline, CDR1 LNHDA and CDR2 SQIVND (reference sequence). J gave up 2 bases and V 6 bases, and 4 bases lay outside the gene matches. The CDR3 has 15 residues. CDR3 amino acids: CASRGLATTYNEQFF. The CDR3 DNA reads as TGTGCCAGTAGGGGACTAGCGACAACCTACAATGAGCAGTTCTTC.

CDR3 sequence: CASSLRFGREVGANVLTF. The CDR3 DNA is TGTGCCAGCAGTTTAAGGTTTGGCAGGGAGGTTGGGGCCAACGTCCTGACTTTC. The J gene is TRBJ2-6, the V gene TRBV27, with D tentatively TRBD2 (6 bases). The V end lost 2 bases, the J end lost 3 bases, and 17 bases lay between the germline ends. This CDR3 region has 18 residues. Germline CDR1 and CDR2: MNHEY and SMNVEV (reference sequence).

The CDR3 loop reads CASSGGTSGRNEQFF. The DNA for the CDR3 is TGTGCCAGCAGCGGGGGGACTAGCGGGAGAAATGAGCAGTTCTTC. This chain links TRBV9 with TRBJ2-1, with 14 bases matching TRBD2. Germline V gene sequence: CDR1 SGDLS, CDR2 YYNGEE. This CDR3 has 15 residues. V dropped 3 bases and J dropped 7; count of bases not matched to a gene: 3.